This T cell receptor beta chain was found in a study of CD8+ T cells in alopecia areata. Background on the study: Tofacitinib treatment spanned 6 to 18 months, with 6 months off drug afterward.

Whole-study findings and limits: The study found higher clonality in lesional than normal scalp, especially in alopecia totalis/universalis.

This clone was detected only once. Its antigen is unknown. This sample's treatment: oral pan-JAK inhibitor, 5-10 mg twice daily. CDR1 SQVTM and CDR2 ANQGSEA come from the germline V gene. This CDR3 comprises 12 residues. V gave up 3 bases and J gave up 8 bases, with 13 bases separating them. Investigators isolated RNA and reverse transcribed it into cDNA to act as the sequencing template. Libraries were prepared by immunoSEQ multiplex PCR; TCRdb keeps only in-frame clonotypes and omits some of them. The sample gives around 270,000 clones, more than 45% of which show up once; around 1.8% is in the top ten.

V gene TRBV29-1 combines with J gene TRBJ1-2, with D perhaps matching TRBD1 (5 bases). The material was CD4+ T cells sorted from blood, obtained at week 24, from a patient treated with tofacitinib. The sequence was obtained from a human donor with alopecia areata. The CDR3 nucleotides are TGCAGCGTTGAGGCCAGGGCGGGCGGCTACACCTTC. It translates to CSVEARAGGYTF.